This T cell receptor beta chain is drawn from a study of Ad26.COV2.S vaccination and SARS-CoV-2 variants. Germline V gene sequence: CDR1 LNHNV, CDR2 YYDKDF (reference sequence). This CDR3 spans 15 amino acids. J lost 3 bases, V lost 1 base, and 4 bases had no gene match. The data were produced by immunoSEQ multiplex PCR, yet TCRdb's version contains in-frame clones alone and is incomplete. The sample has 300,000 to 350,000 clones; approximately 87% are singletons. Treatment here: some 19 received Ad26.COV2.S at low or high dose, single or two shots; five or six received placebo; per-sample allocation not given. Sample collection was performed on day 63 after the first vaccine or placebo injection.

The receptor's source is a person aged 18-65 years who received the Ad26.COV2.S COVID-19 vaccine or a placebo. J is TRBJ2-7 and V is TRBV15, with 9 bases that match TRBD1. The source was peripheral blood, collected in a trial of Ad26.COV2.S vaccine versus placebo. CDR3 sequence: CATSRGGQGVYEQYF. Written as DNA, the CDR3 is TGTGCCACCAGCAGAGGGGGACAGGGTGTCTACGAGCAGTACTTC.